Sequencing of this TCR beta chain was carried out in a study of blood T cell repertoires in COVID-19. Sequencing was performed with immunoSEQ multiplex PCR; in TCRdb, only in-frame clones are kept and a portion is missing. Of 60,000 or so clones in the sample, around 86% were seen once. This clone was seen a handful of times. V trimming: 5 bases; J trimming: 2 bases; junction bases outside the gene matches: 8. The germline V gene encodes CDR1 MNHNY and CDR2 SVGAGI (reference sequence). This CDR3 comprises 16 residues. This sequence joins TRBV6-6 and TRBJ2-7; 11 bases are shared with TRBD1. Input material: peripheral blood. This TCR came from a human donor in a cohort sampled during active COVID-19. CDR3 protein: CASSRLPGQGAYEQYV. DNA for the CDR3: TGTGCCAGCAGTCGATTGCCGGGACAGGGGGCCTACGAGCAGTACGTC.